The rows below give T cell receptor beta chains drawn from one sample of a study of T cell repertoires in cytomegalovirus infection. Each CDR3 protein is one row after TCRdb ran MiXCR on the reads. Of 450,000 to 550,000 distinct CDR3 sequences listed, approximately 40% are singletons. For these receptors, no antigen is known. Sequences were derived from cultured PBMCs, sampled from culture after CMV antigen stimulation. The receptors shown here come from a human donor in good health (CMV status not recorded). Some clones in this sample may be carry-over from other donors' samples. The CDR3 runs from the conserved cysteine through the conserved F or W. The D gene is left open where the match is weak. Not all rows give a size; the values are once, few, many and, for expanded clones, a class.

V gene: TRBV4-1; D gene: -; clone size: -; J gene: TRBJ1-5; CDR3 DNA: TGCGCCAGCAGCCAATTCGGGGGTTCGGGCAATCAGCCCCAGCATTTT; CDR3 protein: CASSQFGGSGNQPQHF
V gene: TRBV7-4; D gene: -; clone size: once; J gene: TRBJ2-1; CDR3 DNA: TGTGCCAGCAGCTTAGCGCAGGGAGGACTCAATGAGCAGTTCTTC; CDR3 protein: CASSLAQGGLNEQFF
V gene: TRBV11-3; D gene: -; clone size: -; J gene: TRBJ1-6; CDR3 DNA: TGTGCCAGCAGCCGTGGACAACAGTCACCCCTCCACTTT; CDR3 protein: CASSRGQQSPLHF
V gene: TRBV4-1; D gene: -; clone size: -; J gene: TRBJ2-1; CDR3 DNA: TGCGCCAGCAGCCCCGGGCCGCTCAATGAGCAGTTCTTC; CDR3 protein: CASSPGPLNEQFF
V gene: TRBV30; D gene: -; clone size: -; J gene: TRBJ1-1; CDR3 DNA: TGTGCCTGGCTGCGGGGGGGCAGAGCTTTCTTT; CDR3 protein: CAWLRGGRAFF
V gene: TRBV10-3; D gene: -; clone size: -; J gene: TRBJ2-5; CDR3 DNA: TGTGCCATCAGTGATAGGGAGACCCAGTACTTC; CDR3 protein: CAISDRETQYF
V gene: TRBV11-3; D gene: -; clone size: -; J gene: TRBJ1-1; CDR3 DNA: TGTGCCAGCAGCGCGCACGACAGAAACACTGAAGCTTTCTTT; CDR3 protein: CASSAHDRNTEAFF
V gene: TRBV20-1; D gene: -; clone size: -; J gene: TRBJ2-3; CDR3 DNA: TGCAGTGCTAGAGGGAGGCAGGGGAGCACAGATACGCAGTATTTT; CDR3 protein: CSARGRQGSTDTQYF
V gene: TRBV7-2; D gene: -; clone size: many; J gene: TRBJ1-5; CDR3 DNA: TGTGCCAGCAGCTTAACGGATTATAGCAATCAGCCCCAGCATTTT; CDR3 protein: CASSLTDYSNQPQHF
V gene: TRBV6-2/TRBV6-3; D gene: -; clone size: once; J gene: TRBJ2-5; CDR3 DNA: TGTGCCAGCAGTTACCAGGCGTGGCCCCAAGAGACCCAGTACTTC; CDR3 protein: CASSYQAWPQETQYF
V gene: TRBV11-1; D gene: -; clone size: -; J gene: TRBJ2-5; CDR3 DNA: TGTGCCAGCAGCTTAGGGGCGATGGGACACCAAGAGACCCAGTACTTC; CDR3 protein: CASSLGAMGHQETQYF
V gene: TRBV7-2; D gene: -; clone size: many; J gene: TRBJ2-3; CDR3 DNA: TGTGCCAGCAGCTTAGCTTGGCTAGGCGGCACAGATACGCAGTATTTT; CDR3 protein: CASSLAWLGGTDTQYF
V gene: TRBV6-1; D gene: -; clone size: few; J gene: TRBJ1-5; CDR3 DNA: TGTGCCAGCAGGACTTGGGGTGGGGGCAATCAGCCCCAGCATTTT; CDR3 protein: CASRTWGGGNQPQHF
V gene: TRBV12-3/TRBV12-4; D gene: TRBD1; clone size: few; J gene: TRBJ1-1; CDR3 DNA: TGTGCCAGCAGTCCAAGGACAGGCCGAGTGAACACTGAAGCTTTCTTT; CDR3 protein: CASSPRTGRVNTEAFF
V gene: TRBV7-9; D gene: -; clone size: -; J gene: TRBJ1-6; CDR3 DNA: TGTGCCAGCAGCTTTGGTTTAAGGGTGGCCTCCTATAATTCACCCCTCCACTTT; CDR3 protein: CASSFGLRVASYNSPLHF
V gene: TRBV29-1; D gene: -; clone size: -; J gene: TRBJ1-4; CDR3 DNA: -; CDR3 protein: CSVSGPGGEKLFF
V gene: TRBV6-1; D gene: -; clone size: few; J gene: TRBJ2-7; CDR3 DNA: TGTGCCAGCAGACAGGGCCTCTTGTACGAGCAGTACTTC; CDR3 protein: CASRQGLLYEQYF
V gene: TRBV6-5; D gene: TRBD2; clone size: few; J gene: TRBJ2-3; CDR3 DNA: TGTGCCAGCAGTTCGACCCGGGGACTAGTTACTAGCACAGATACGCAGTATTTT; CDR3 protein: CASSSTRGLVTSTDTQYF
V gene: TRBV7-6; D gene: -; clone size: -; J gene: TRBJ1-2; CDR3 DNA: TGTGCCAGCAGCATAGCCAGGGATAACTATGGCTACACCTTC; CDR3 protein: CASSIARDNYGYTF
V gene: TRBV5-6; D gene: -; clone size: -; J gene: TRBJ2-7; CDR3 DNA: TGTGCCAGCAGCTTGTTGCTAGTCCCAAACGAGCAGTACTTC; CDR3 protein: CASSLLLVPNEQYF
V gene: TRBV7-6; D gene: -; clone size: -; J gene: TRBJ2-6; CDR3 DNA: TGTGCCAGCAGCTTAGATCGGGGATCTGGGGCCAACGTCCTGACTTTC; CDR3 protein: CASSLDRGSGANVLTF
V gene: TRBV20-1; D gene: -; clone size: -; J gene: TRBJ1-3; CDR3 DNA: TGCAGTGCTAGAGATGGGAGGGCGGACACCATATATTTT; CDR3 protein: CSARDGRADTIYF
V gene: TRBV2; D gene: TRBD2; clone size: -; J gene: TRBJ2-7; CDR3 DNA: TGTGCCAGCAGTGACTTAGCGGGAGGCTACGAGCAGTACTTC; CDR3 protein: CASSDLAGGYEQYF
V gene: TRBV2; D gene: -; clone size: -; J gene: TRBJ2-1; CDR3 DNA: TGTGCCAGCAGTGACCCTAGTACCAGGGGTTACAATGAGCAGTTCTTC; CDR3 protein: CASSDPSTRGYNEQFF
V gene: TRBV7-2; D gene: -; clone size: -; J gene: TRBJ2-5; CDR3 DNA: TGTGCCAGCAGCACCCGGTCGGGTGGGACCCAGTACTTC; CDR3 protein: CASSTRSGGTQYF
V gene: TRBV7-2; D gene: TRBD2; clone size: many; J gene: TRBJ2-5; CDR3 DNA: TGTGCCAGCAGCCCAATGGGTACTAGCGGGGTACAAGAGACCCAGTACTTC; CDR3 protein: CASSPMGTSGVQETQYF
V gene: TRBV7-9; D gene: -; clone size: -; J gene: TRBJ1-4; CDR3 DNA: TGTGCCAGCAGCCCGGTTTCGGGAGCCGAAAAACTGTTTTTT; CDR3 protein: CASSPVSGAEKLFF
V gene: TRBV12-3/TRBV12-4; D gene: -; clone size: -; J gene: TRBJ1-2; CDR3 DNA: TGTGCCAGCAGCTTACGGGGGCGGGGTGGCTACACCTTC; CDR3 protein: CASSLRGRGGYTF
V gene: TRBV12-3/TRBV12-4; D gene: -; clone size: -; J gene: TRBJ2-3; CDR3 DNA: TGTGCCAGCAGTTTAGGACGGCGCACAGATACGCAGTATTTT; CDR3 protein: CASSLGRRTDTQYF
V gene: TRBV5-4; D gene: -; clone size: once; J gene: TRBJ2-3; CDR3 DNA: TGTGCCAGCAGCTTGGTCGAGACAGGCTACACAGATACGCAGTATTTT; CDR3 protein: CASSLVETGYTDTQYF
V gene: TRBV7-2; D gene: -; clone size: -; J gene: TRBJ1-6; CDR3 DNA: TGTGCCAGCAGCTTATCTACAGGGTTAGGCTCACCCCTCCACTTT; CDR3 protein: CASSLSTGLGSPLHF
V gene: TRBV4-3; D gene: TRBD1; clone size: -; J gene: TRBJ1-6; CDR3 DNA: TGCGCCAGCAGCCGTCAATTCCGGGACAGAAATTCACCCCTCCACTTT; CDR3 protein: CASSRQFRDRNSPLHF
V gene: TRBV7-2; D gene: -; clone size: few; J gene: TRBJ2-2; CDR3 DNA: TGTGCCAGCAGCTTACCGCCGACCACCGGGGAGCTGTTTTTT; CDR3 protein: CASSLPPTTGELFF
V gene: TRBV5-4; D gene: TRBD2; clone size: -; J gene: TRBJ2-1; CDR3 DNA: TGTGCCAGCAGCTTTGGGGGGGGACTAGCGGGATACAATGAGCAGTTCTTC; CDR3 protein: CASSFGGGLAGYNEQFF
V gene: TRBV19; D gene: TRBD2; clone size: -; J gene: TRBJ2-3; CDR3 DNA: TGTGCCAGTAGTATACGACTAGCGGGAGTAACGCAGTATTTT; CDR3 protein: CASSIRLAGVTQYF
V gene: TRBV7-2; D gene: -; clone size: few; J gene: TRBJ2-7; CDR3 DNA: TGTGCCAGCAGCTTCCGAATCGGTGACTACGAGCAGTACTTC; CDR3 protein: CASSFRIGDYEQYF
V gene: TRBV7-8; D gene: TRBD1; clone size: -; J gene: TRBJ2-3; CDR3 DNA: TGTGCCAGCAGCACCCGGACAGGGGCCGATACGCAGTATTTT; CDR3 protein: CASSTRTGADTQYF
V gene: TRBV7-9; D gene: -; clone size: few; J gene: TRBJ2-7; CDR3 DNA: TGTGCCGGAGGGGGTAACGACGAGCAGTACTTC; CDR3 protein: CAGGGNDEQYF
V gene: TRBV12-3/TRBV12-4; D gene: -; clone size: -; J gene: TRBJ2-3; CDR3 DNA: TGTGCCAGCAGTTTAGTTGGGATCACAGATACGCAGTATTTT; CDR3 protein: CASSLVGITDTQYF
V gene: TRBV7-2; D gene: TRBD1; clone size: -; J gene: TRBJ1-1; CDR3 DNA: TGTGCCAGCAGCTCGACAGGGCCATTGAACACTGAAGCTTTCTTT; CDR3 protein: CASSSTGPLNTEAFF
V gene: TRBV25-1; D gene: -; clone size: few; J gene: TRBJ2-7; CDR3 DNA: TGTGCCAGCAGTGCCCCTGGGAGCTACGAGCAGTACTTC; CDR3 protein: CASSAPGSYEQYF
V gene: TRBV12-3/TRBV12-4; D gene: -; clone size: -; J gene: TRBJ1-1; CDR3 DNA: TGTGCCAGCAGTGCACAGGGAGCCGGGACTGAAGCTTTCTTT; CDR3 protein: CASSAQGAGTEAFF
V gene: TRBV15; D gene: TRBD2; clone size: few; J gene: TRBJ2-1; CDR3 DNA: TGTGCCACCAGCAGAGATAGCCCGGGGGGGACCTACAATGAGCAGTTCTTC; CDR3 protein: CATSRDSPGGTYNEQFF